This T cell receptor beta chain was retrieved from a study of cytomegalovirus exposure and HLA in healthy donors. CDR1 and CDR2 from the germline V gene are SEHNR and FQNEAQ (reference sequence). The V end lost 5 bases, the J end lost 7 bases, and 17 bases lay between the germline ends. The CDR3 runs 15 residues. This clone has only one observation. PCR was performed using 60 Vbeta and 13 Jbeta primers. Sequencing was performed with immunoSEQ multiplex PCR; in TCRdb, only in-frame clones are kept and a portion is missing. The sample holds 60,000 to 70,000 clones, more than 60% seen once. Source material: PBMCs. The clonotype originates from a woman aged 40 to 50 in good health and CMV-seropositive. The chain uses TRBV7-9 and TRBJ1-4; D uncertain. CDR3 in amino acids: CASSLSGGESEKLFF. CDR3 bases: TGTGCCAGCAGCCTTTCAGGCGGGGAGAGTGAAAAACTGTTTTTT.